This T cell receptor (beta chain) was sequenced during a study of blood T cell repertoires in COVID-19. Study details: The analysed material was cDNA or gDNA that came from T cells, B-cell-depleted T cells, or PBMCs.

This CDR3 has 16 amino acids. Per the germline V gene, CDR1 is LGHDT and CDR2 is YNNKEL (reference sequence). V was shortened by 2 bases and J by 3 bases, with 17 bases between the two germline ends. In the study's own analysis: Estimates of nucleated cell counts were drawn from the amplification of reference gene primers. The assay was immunoSEQ multiplex PCR, and TCRdb's table has in-frame clones only and misses some. V, J and clone size derive from that table, while D and trimming were established from the DNA sequence. The sample consists of 350,000 or so clones, over 85% of them appearing once. This rearrangement joins TRBV3-1 (or the pseudogene TRBV3-2) to TRBJ2-7; tentative D call: TRBD2 (5 bases). Sequencing was carried out using peripheral blood. This receptor was identified in a woman aged 60-70 years with COVID-19, enrolled during active disease. The CDR3 nucleotides read TGTGCCAGCAGCCAACCAAGCACGGGGAATCGCTACGAGCAGTACTTC. Protein: CASSQPSTGNRYEQYF.